Shown below are 32 T cell receptor beta chains from a single sample sequenced in a study of blood T cell repertoires in COVID-19. The repertoire was sequenced with immunoSEQ multiplex PCR; TCRdb's copy has only in-frame clones and lacks some. Of hundreds of thousands of clones listed, 88% are singletons. What was sequenced was peripheral blood. The receptors derive from a woman aged 45-65 years with COVID-19, enrolled during active disease.

V is TRBV18 and J is TRBJ2-3; the D gene is possibly TRBD2 (6 bases). There are 15 residues in the CDR3. The germline V gene encodes CDR1 KGHSH and CDR2 LQKENI. V lost 4 bases to trimming and J lost 0 bases, with 11 bases between them. CDR3 protein: CASSLNGGSTDTQYF. The CDR3, as DNA: TGTGCCAGCTCACTTAATGGGGGGAGCACAGATACGCAGTATTTT.

The chain is built from TRBV2 and TRBJ1-3; TRBD1 agrees at 11 bases. The CDR3 spans 15 residues. Looked up from germline, CDR1 is SNHLY and CDR2 is FYNNEI. The junction had 3 bases not matched to a gene; V was cut back by 6 bases and J by 2 bases. CDR3 in DNA: TGTGCCAGCAGCTTGGACAGGGGGCCTGGAAACACCATATATTTT. It specifies CASSLDRGPGNTIYF.

The DNA of the CDR3 is TGTGCCAGCAGTTACATGGCGGGGACTGAAGCTTTCTTT. It translates to CASSYMAGTEAFF. The V and J genes are TRBV6-5 and TRBJ1-1; D remains unclear. Germline assignment: CDR1 MNHEY and CDR2 SVGAGI. This CDR3 has 13 residues. V lost 2 bases, J lost 5 bases, and 9 bases lay in between.

The chain has TRBV11-1 and TRBJ2-3; D is unclear. CDR3 size: 13 residues. V was shortened by 5 bases and J by 3 bases, with 9 bases between the two germline ends. CDR1 is SGHAT, CDR2 FQDESV, per germline (reference sequence). CDR3 region: CASSRRLTDTQYF. CDR3 nucleotides: TGTGCCAGCAGCCGTCGACTTACAGATACGCAGTATTTT.

The chain combines TRBV3-1 (or the pseudogene TRBV3-2) with TRBJ2-1, with TRBD2 matching 11 bases. The J segment lost 1 base and the V segment lost 0 bases, leaving 11 bases of the junction unmatched. The CDR3 spans 20 residues. Per the germline V gene, CDR1 is LGHDT and CDR2 is YNNKEL (reference sequence). The CDR3 region is CASSQDLGLAGTFSYNEQFF. As DNA, the CDR3 is TGTGCCAGCAGCCAAGATCTAGGACTAGCGGGCACCTTTTCCTACAATGAGCAGTTCTTC.

The rearrangement uses TRBV24-1 and TRBJ2-2, with 12 positions matching TRBD2. Germline assignment: CDR1 KGHDR and CDR2 SFDVKD. The CDR3 runs to 18 residues. The trim removed 2 bases at V and 3 bases at J, leaving 6 bases unmatched. This CDR3 reads CATSDSTSGGLYTGELFF. The CDR3 DNA reads as TGTGCCACCAGTGATTCAACTAGCGGGGGGCTGTACACCGGGGAGCTGTTTTTT.

V gene TRBV10-3 combines with J gene TRBJ1-1; D is possibly TRBD1 (5 bases). Germline V gene sequence: CDR1 ENHRY, CDR2 SYGVKD. This CDR3 is 15 amino acids long. V shed 0 bases and J shed 1 base, with 9 bases lying between them. Written as DNA, the CDR3 is TGTGCCATCAGTGAGTCGATCGGGGGGAACACTGAAGCTTTCTTT. Translated: CAISESIGGNTEAFF.

The J gene is TRBJ1-1, the V gene TRBV4-1; the match to TRBD1 covers 8 bases. CDR3 length: 18 residues. From germline, CDR1 is MGHRA and CDR2 YSYEKL. V lost 2 bases to trimming and J lost 1 base; unmatched junction nucleotides: 12. The CDR3 region has the DNA TGCGCCAGCAGCCAATTGGGGCGCAGGGGGCAAGGGAACACTGAAGCTTTCTTT. This sequence encodes CASSQLGRRGQGNTEAFF.

This clone was detected once. The CDR3 DNA is TGTGCCAGTAGTATAGTTACAGGGAACACTGAAGCTTTCTTT. Residues: CASSIVTGNTEAFF. V is TRBV19 and J is TRBJ1-1, with D perhaps matching TRBD1 (5 bases). The CDR3 spans 14 residues. CDR1 and CDR2 (germline): LNHDA, SQIVND (reference sequence). V was clipped by 1 base and J by 1 base, with 7 bases between them.

The rearrangement uses TRBV2 and TRBJ1-4; TRBD1 aligns across 7 bases. Looked up from germline, CDR1 is SNHLY and CDR2 is FYNNEI. This CDR3 is 17 amino acids long. The ends lost 3 bases at V and 4 bases at J; junction bases unmatched: 11. This CDR3 reads CASSDDSAGTDNEKLFF. The CDR3, as DNA: TGTGCCAGCAGTGACGACAGCGCCGGGACAGATAATGAAAAACTGTTTTTT.

The CDR3 is CAWSTVTSSEQYF. Here the CDR3 DNA reads TGTGCCTGGAGTACAGTGACTAGTTCCGAGCAGTACTTC. The chain recombines TRBV30 with TRBJ2-7; perhaps TRBD2 as D (6 bases). In germline, CDR1 is GTSNPN, CDR2 SVGIG (reference sequence). The CDR3 covers 13 residues. V was pared by 2 bases and J by 6 bases, with 14 bases between.

The rearrangement links TRBV5-4 to TRBJ2-4; 8 bases map to TRBD2. Germline lookup yields CDR1 SGHNT and CDR2 YYREEE (reference sequence). CDR3 length: 17 amino acids. Trimming removed 4 bases from V and 4 bases from J; junction bases left unmatched: 13. The CDR3 DNA sequence: TGTGCCAGCAGCCCTGATAGGGGGACTAGATATAAAAACATTCAGTACTTC. This encodes CASSPDRGTRYKNIQYF. Full variable domain (outside the CDR3, taken from reference TRBV5-4 and TRBJ2-4): ETGVTQSPTHLIKTRGQQVTLRCSSQSGHNTVSWYQQALGQGPQFIFQYYREEENGRGNFPPRFSGLQFPNYSSELNVNALELDDSALYLCASSPDRGTRYKNIQYFGAGTRLSVL.

The gene calls are TRBV6-5 and TRBJ1-6; D ambiguous. V lost 6 bases and J 7 bases, leaving 10 bases between the germline ends. CDR1 and CDR2 from the germline V gene are MNHEY and SVGAGI. The length of the CDR3 is 13 residues. This CDR3 reads CASRGVWNSPLHF. Here the CDR3 DNA reads TGTGCCAGCAGGGGCGTCTGGAATTCACCCCTCCACTTT.

V is TRBV2 and J is TRBJ1-6; unclear D gene. CDR1 and CDR2 from the germline V gene are SNHLY and FYNNEI. V was shortened by 3 bases and J by 8 bases, with 11 bases between the two germline ends. The CDR3 spans 14 residues. CDR3 loop: CASSEQAVHSPLHF. DNA for the CDR3: TGTGCCAGCAGTGAGCAGGCTGTTCATTCACCCCTCCACTTT.

This chain links TRBV5-1 with TRBJ1-2, with D unclear. Germline values: CDR1 SGHRS, CDR2 YFSETQ. Trimming stripped 0 bases from V and 2 bases from J, with 14 bases between. The length of the CDR3 is 16 residues. The CDR3 DNA sequence: TGCGCCAGCAGCTTGGGACTCGCCAGAGGGAACTATGGCTACACCTTC. This encodes CASSLGLARGNYGYTF.

This clone occurred once. This chain uses TRBV30 with TRBJ1-3; no definite D call. V was pared by 4 bases and J by 0 bases, with 10 bases between. CDR3 length: 14 amino acids. Germline CDR1 and CDR2: GTSNPN and SVGIG (reference sequence). CDR3 nucleotides: TGTGCCTGGACCCTGATAGCCTCTGGAAACACCATATATTTT. Translated: CAWTLIASGNTIYF.

The genes are TRBV6-5 and TRBJ2-1; D gene ambiguous. The V and J ends lost 0 bases and 8 bases respectively, with 11 bases between them. Germline V gene lookup returns CDR1 MNHEY and CDR2 SVGAGI. The CDR3 sequence is 14 residues long. CDR3 nucleotide sequence: TGTGCCAGCAGTTACTCAACACCTCGGGATGAGCAGTTCTTC. It translates to CASSYSTPRDEQFF.

The DNA for the CDR3 is TGTGCCAGCACCGACAGGGGCGGGACTGAAGCTTTCTTT. This gives the protein CASTDRGGTEAFF. The chain is built from TRBV6-5 and TRBJ1-1; 8 bases are shared with TRBD1. After removal of 7 bases from V and 5 bases from J, the junction contained 6 bases not matched to a gene. CDR1 and CDR2 from the germline V gene are MNHEY and SVGAGI. This CDR3 is 13 amino acids long.

The DNA for the CDR3 is TGTGCCAGCAGCTGGTTTACGGCGGTGGCTAATTCACCCCTCCACTTT. Its protein product is CASSWFTAVANSPLHF. V gene TRBV7-2 combines with J gene TRBJ1-6, with no clear D. Germline V gives CDR1 SGHTA, CDR2 FQGNSA. The CDR3 consists of 16 residues. The V end was cut by 4 bases, the J end by 6 bases, with 16 bases between.

The V call is TRBV7-3, the J call TRBJ2-3, with 8 bases that match TRBD2. V was pared by 5 bases and J by 1 base, with 8 bases of the junction left unmatched. The CDR3 covers 16 residues. Germline-derived CDR1 and CDR2 are SGHTA and FQGTGA. CDR3 DNA sequence: TGTGCCAGCAGCCCCTACAGCGGGGGCGGCACAGATACGCAGTATTTT. Translating it yields CASSPYSGGGTDTQYF.

This clone was detected only a few times. J is TRBJ1-1 and V is TRBV6-5; D is unclear. V was cut by 0 bases and J by 5 bases, with 13 bases left in between. The CDR3 runs 15 residues. Germline-derived CDR1 and CDR2 are MNHEY and SVGAGI. Here the CDR3 reads CASSYSGSGSTEAFF. The CDR3 DNA reads as TGTGCCAGCAGTTACTCGGGTTCCGGGTCAACTGAAGCTTTCTTT.

This clone was picked up one time. This chain connects TRBV9 to TRBJ2-1, with 9 bases that match TRBD1. V was pared by 4 bases and J by 8 bases, with 7 bases of the junction left unmatched. CDR1 and CDR2 (germline): SGDLS, YYNGEE. The CDR3 contains 14 residues. CDR3: CASSFRDRVDEQFF. In DNA, the CDR3 is TGTGCCAGCAGCTTTCGGGACAGGGTGGATGAGCAGTTCTTC.

The chain is built from TRBV4-2 and TRBJ2-5, with 12 nucleotides matching TRBD2. Germline V gene sequence: CDR1 LGHNA, CDR2 YNFKEQ. V lost 4 bases, J lost 5 bases, and 5 bases stayed unmatched. The CDR3 consists of 15 residues. The CDR3 region has the DNA TGTGCCAGCAGCCTCCGGACTAGCGGGGATGAGACCCAGTACTTC. Encoded protein: CASSLRTSGDETQYF.

This chain links TRBV5-1 with TRBJ2-2; no reliable D call. Germline lookup yields CDR1 SGHRS and CDR2 YFSETQ. The V end was cut by 0 bases, the J end by 8 bases, with 14 bases between. This CDR3 has 15 residues. The CDR3 DNA is TGCGCCAGCAGCTTGGCCGCGGTTGGATCGGGGGAGCTGTTTTTT. This gives the protein CASSLAAVGSGELFF.

The chain carries TRBV5-1 and TRBJ1-5; no definite D call. V lost 2 bases and J 3 bases, leaving 12 bases between the germline ends. Germline V lookup: CDR1 SGHRS, CDR2 YFSETQ. The CDR3 is made up of 15 amino acids. The CDR3 DNA reads TGCGCCAGCAGCTTTGACGACGGAGACAATCAGCCCCAGCATTTT. Its protein product is CASSFDDGDNQPQHF.

V is TRBV10-3 and J is TRBJ2-5, with 10 bases lining up with TRBD2. From germline, CDR1 is ENHRY and CDR2 SYGVKD. CDR3 size: 13 residues. After removal of 11 bases from V and 1 base from J, the junction contained 4 bases not matched to a gene. CDR3 in DNA: TGTGCCTCCTCTAGCGGGGGCCAAGAGACCCAGTACTTC. As protein: CASSSGGQETQYF.

The rearrangement links TRBV30 to TRBJ1-6, with TRBD1 identical over 7 bases. The CDR3 is 14 amino acids. V lost 2 bases to trimming and J lost 9 bases; unmatched junction nucleotides: 7. Looked up from germline, CDR1 is GTSNPN and CDR2 is SVGIG (reference sequence). The CDR3 nucleotides read TGTGCCTGGAGTAGAGGACAGGAGATTTCACCCCTCCACTTT. Translation: CAWSRGQEISPLHF.

This clone was counted a single time. This rearrangement joins TRBV6-5 to TRBJ1-2; possible D gene TRBD1, 5 bases. Looked up from germline, CDR1 is MNHEY and CDR2 is SVGAGI. The CDR3 is 14 amino acids. V was pared by 2 bases and J by 0 bases, with 7 bases between. The CDR3 nucleotides read TGTGCCAGCAGTTACGACAGTTCTAACTATGGCTACACCTTC. Its translation is CASSYDSSNYGYTF.

This sequence joins TRBV5-1 and TRBJ2-5; TRBD1 aligns across 8 bases. Germline CDR1 and CDR2: SGHRS and YFSETQ. Trimming cost V 2 bases and J 2 bases; bases outside gene matches: 5. The CDR3 is 15 residues long. In nucleotides, the CDR3 is TGCGCCAGCAGCTTTTCCTACAGGGGGCAAGAGACCCAGTACTTC. Translating it yields CASSFSYRGQETQYF.

This clone was detected a few times. The V call is TRBV5-4, the J call TRBJ1-1, with 8 bases that match TRBD1. J lost 10 bases, V lost 1 base, and 12 bases had no gene match. CDR1 is SGHNT, CDR2 YYREEE, per germline (reference sequence). The length of the CDR3 is 15 residues. The CDR3, as DNA: TGTGCCAGCAGCTTGAAGATCAGGGGGCTCTGGGTAGCTTTCTTT. This codes for CASSLKIRGLWVAFF. The full variable domain, rest sourced from reference TRBV5-4 and TRBJ1-1, is ETGVTQSPTHLIKTRGQQVTLRCSSQSGHNTVSWYQQALGQGPQFIFQYYREEENGRGNFPPRFSGLQFPNYSSELNVNALELDDSALYLCASSLKIRGLWVAFFGQGTRLTVV.

The chain joins TRBV12-2 to TRBJ2-3; the table's D gene call, TRBD1, was not cross checked with the DNA. TRBV12-2 is deemed a pseudogene. The CDR3 is 20 residues long. The CDR3 bases are TGTGCAAGTCGCTTAGCAGGGGCTAGACTGGGCCAGGATTACACAGATACGCAGTATTTT. Translating it yields CASRLAGARLGQDYTDTQYF.

The CDR3 loop reads CASSFFPRGPSEQYF. The CDR3, as DNA: TGTGCCAGCAGCTTTTTCCCAAGGGGGCCGAGCGAGCAGTACTTC. J is TRBJ2-7 and V is TRBV7-9, with 7 bases lining up with TRBD1. The CDR3 totals 15 residues. The V and J ends lost 3 bases and 6 bases, in that order; junction bases with no gene match: 11. Germline CDR1 SEHNR, CDR2 FQNEAQ (reference sequence).